One and the same sample provided the 27 T cell receptor beta chains below, sequenced in a study of response to subunit inactivated influenza vaccine. Via MiXCR, TCRdb re-called the RT-PCR reads, giving one row per CDR3 protein. Of roughly 160,000 distinct CDR3 sequences listed, around 10% are singletons. The sample here was CD8+ T cells sorted from PBMCs, taken around 25 months after vaccination. These receptors were taken from a man aged 50-75 years who received an inactivated influenza vaccine.

This clonotype was counted a few times. The genes are TRBV12-5 and TRBJ1-1, with TRBD1 matching over 7 bases. The CDR3 contains 16 residues. Germline V gene sequence: CDR1 LGHNT, CDR2 FRNRAP. The J segment lost 6 bases and the V segment lost 1 base, leaving 11 bases of the junction unmatched. The CDR3 DNA reads as TGTGCTAGTGGTTTGGACCCGACAGGGAAACACCCTGAAGCTTTCTTT. This translates into CASGLDPTGKHPEAFF.

This clonotype was observed at least ten times. This chain uses TRBV28 with TRBJ2-5; 11 nucleotides line up with TRBD2. With V trimmed by 6 bases and J by 6 bases, 18 bases remained unmatched. This CDR3 spans 18 amino acids. The germline V gene has CDR1 MDHEN and CDR2 SYDVKM. CDR3 sequence: CASSNDRISTSGEQTQYF. The CDR3 region has the DNA TGTGCCAGCAGCAACGACCGAATATCGACTAGCGGGGAACAGACCCAGTACTTC.

V and J are TRBV12-3 or TRBV12-4 and TRBJ2-7, with 7 bases aligning to TRBD1. The trim removed 6 bases at V and 1 base at J, leaving 3 bases unmatched. The CDR3 is 13 amino acids. CDR3 region: CASRPGQSYEQYF. For the CDR3, the DNA is TGTGCCAGCAGGCCGGGACAGTCCTACGAGCAGTACTTC.

This chain links TRBV27 with TRBJ2-5, with D unclear. The V end was cut by 3 bases, the J end by 3 bases, with 8 bases between. Germline V lookup: CDR1 MNHEY, CDR2 SMNVEV (reference sequence). The length of the CDR3 is 13 residues. The CDR3 DNA is TGTGCCAGCAGTTTCCGCGGTGAAGAGACCCAGTACTTC. Translation gives CASSFRGEETQYF.

This clonotype is deemed medium-sized. The chain employs TRBV4-1 and TRBJ2-7; no firm D call. The CDR3 sequence is 17 residues long. CDR1 is MGHRA, CDR2 YSYEKL, per germline. Trimming removed 0 bases from V and 3 bases from J, with 18 bases in between. The CDR3 loop reads CASSQEGFPASGYEQYF. The CDR3 DNA reads TGCGCCAGCAGCCAAGAAGGTTTCCCCGCCTCGGGCTACGAGCAGTACTTC.

The V and J genes are TRBV9 and TRBJ1-4; perhaps TRBD1 as D (6 bases). The CDR3 extends over 15 amino acids. Looked up from germline, CDR1 is SGDLS and CDR2 is YYNGEE. V was shortened by 3 bases and J by 0 bases, with 9 bases between the two germline ends. Here the CDR3 reads CASSARGATNEKLFF. CDR3 nucleotide sequence: TGTGCCAGCAGCGCCAGGGGTGCAACTAATGAAAAACTGTTTTTT. The full variable domain, completed using reference TRBV9 and TRBJ1-4, is DSGVTQTPKHLITATGQRVTLRCSPRSGDLSVYWYQQSLDQGLQFLIQYYNGEERAKGNILERFSAQQFPDLHSELNLSSLELGDSALYFCASSARGATNEKLFFGSGTQLSVL.

The J gene is TRBJ1-2, the V gene TRBV29-1; 7 bases agree with TRBD1. The CDR3 spans 11 residues. CDR1 is SQVTM and CDR2 is ANQGSEA in the germline V gene. V shed 6 bases, J shed 14 bases, and the junction held 12 bases outside the gene matches. This CDR3 is CSVTKTGEDTF. The CDR3 coding sequence is TGCAGCGTAACCAAAACAGGGGAGGATACCTTC.

V is TRBV15 and J is TRBJ2-3; TRBD2 might be the D (5 bases). Trimming took off 0 bases at V and 6 bases at J, with 10 bases between the two ends. CDR1 and CDR2 (germline): LNHNV, YYDKDF (reference sequence). The CDR3 covers 14 residues. The CDR3 bases are TGTGCCACCAGCAGAGATCTGGCGGGTGATACGCAGTATTTT. It is translated as CATSRDLAGDTQYF.

V gene TRBV27 combines with J gene TRBJ2-3; possible D gene TRBD1, 6 bases. Germline CDR1 reads MNHEY; CDR2 reads SMNVEV (reference sequence). Trimming took off 5 bases at V and 8 bases at J, with 11 bases between the two ends. CDR3 length equals 12 residues. The CDR3 loop reads CASSPARGTQYF. CDR3 DNA: TGTGCCAGCAGTCCCGCCAGGGGTACGCAGTATTTT.

V usage is TRBV29-1 and J usage is TRBJ2-7, with 11 bases fitting TRBD1. CDR3 length equals 16 residues. Unmatched junction bases numbered 7, after V lost 3 bases and J lost 0 bases. Germline V gene sequence: CDR1 SQVTM, CDR2 ANQGSEA. The CDR3 sequence is CSVEKAGTGGSYEQYF. DNA of the CDR3: TGCAGCGTTGAGAAGGCCGGGACAGGGGGCTCCTACGAGCAGTACTTC.

The chain combines TRBV10-3 with TRBJ2-2; the match to TRBD2 covers 10 bases. The germline V gene has CDR1 ENHRY and CDR2 SYGVKD. V was pared by 3 bases and J by 1 base, with 8 bases of the junction left unmatched. This CDR3 comprises 18 residues. CDR3 region: CAISDPLAGVGNTGELFF. CDR3 nucleotides: TGTGCCATCAGTGACCCCCTAGCGGGAGTCGGGAACACCGGGGAGCTGTTTTTT.

This clonotype has more than one count but fewer than ten. The chain employs TRBV7-9 and TRBJ2-7; the D is unclear. Germline CDR1 is SEHNR and CDR2 is FQNEAQ (reference sequence). The CDR3 totals 12 residues. The V gene lost 3 bases and the J gene lost 3 bases, with 6 bases spanning the gap. The CDR3 is CASSFMDYEQYF. CDR3 coding DNA: TGTGCCAGCAGCTTTATGGACTACGAGCAGTACTTC.

In its sample, this clonotype was seen many times. V and J are TRBV4-3 and TRBJ2-2; possibly TRBD1 for D (6 bases). Per germline, CDR1 LGHNA and CDR2 YSLEER. This CDR3 is built from 16 residues. The V end lost 4 bases, the J end lost 5 bases, and 17 bases lay between the germline ends. Written as DNA, the CDR3 is TGCGCCAGCAGCCCACAGGGATTCGGTACAACCGGGGAGCTGTTTTTT. This translates into CASSPQGFGTTGELFF.

This clonotype was recorded at least ten times. The genes are TRBV4-3 and TRBJ1-2; D unclear. The CDR3 is 14 amino acids. V was clipped by 0 bases and J by 6 bases, with 11 bases between them. Per the germline V gene, CDR1 is LGHNA and CDR2 is YSLEER. The CDR3 bases are TGCGCCAGCAGCCAAGATCTTCGGCGGAATGGCTACACCTTC. Encoded protein: CASSQDLRRNGYTF.

This clonotype has a handful of counts. The chain uses TRBV11-2 and TRBJ2-5; TRBD1 is a possible D gene (5 bases). Deletions cut 5 bases from V and 1 base from J, with 11 bases between. Germline V gives CDR1 SGHAT, CDR2 FQNNGV. This CDR3 has 14 amino acids. CDR3 loop: CASSPYDSQETQYF. DNA for the CDR3: TGTGCCAGCAGCCCTTATGACAGCCAAGAGACCCAGTACTTC.

This sequence joins TRBV18 and TRBJ1-5, with D perhaps TRBD1 (6 bases). This CDR3 is built from 15 residues. Germline-derived CDR1 and CDR2 are KGHSH and LQKENI. Trimming took off 4 bases at V and 4 bases at J, with 14 bases between the two ends. This CDR3 is CASSLRTVPNQPQHF. The CDR3 coding sequence is TGTGCCAGCTCACTAAGGACAGTCCCTAATCAGCCCCAGCATTTT.

The V and J genes are TRBV27 and TRBJ2-3; weak D call: TRBD2 (5 bases). This CDR3 contains 16 residues. Trimming left V 5 bases short and J 2 bases short, with 17 bases between. CDR1 and CDR2 (germline): MNHEY, SMNVEV (reference sequence). The CDR3: CASSVIGFGNTDTQYF. The CDR3 DNA follows: TGTGCCAGCAGTGTTATAGGGTTCGGGAACACAGATACGCAGTATTTT.

This clonotype has a count of ten or more. This sequence joins TRBV29-1 and TRBJ1-2; a weak D match, TRBD1 (5 bases). Germline CDR1 and CDR2: SQVTM and ANQGSEA. Trimming took off 4 bases at V and 4 bases at J, with 16 bases between the two ends. The CDR3 runs 14 residues. The CDR3 sequence is CSVASTTGLYGYTF. The CDR3 nucleotides are TGCAGCGTTGCTTCTACCACAGGCCTCTATGGCTACACCTTC. Drawing the rest from reference TRBV29-1 and TRBJ1-2, the complete variable domain is SAVISQKPSRDICQRGTSLTIQCQVDSQVTMMFWYRQQPGQSLTLIATANQGSEATYESGFVIDKFPISRPNLTFSTLTVSNMSPEDSSIYLCSVASTTGLYGYTFGSGTRLTVV.

The table lists this clonotype with many counts. V gene TRBV6-1 combines with J gene TRBJ2-7; 8 nucleotides align to TRBD1. J lost 3 bases, V lost 2 bases, and 3 bases had no gene match. Germline assignment: CDR1 MNHNS and CDR2 SASEGT. The CDR3 is 14 residues long. CDR3 DNA: TGTGCCAGCAGTGAAACAGGGGGATTCTACGAGCAGTACTTC. It encodes CASSETGGFYEQYF.

This clonotype came up a few times. The V and J genes are TRBV5-1 and TRBJ2-3; 10 nucleotides line up with TRBD2. This CDR3 is 16 amino acids long. Trimming at V came to 0 bases and at J to 1 base, leaving 2 bases not matched to a gene. The germline V gene has CDR1 SGHRS and CDR2 YFSETQ. CDR3 coding DNA: TGCGCCAGCAGCTTGGCTCTAGCGGGGGGCACAGATACGCAGTATTTT. It codes for CASSLALAGGTDTQYF.

In this sample, this clonotype turned up many times. The rearrangement links TRBV5-8 to TRBJ1-5; possible D gene TRBD1, 6 bases. V lost 2 bases to trimming and J lost 5 bases, with 14 bases between them. CDR3 length: 15 amino acids. The germline V gene has CDR1 SGHTS and CDR2 YDEGEE. The CDR3 protein is CASSLAPGAHQPQHF. CDR3 in DNA: TGTGCCAGCAGCTTAGCCCCGGGGGCCCATCAGCCCCAGCATTTT.

This clonotype was picked up a small number of times. The chain recombines TRBV20-1 with TRBJ2-3; 10 nucleotides line up with TRBD1. Germline values: CDR1 DFQATT, CDR2 SNEGSKA (reference sequence). The CDR3 is made up of 16 amino acids. V gave up 0 bases and J gave up 1 base; unmatched junction bases: 4. The CDR3 here is CSARDFGTGGTDTQYF. DNA of the CDR3: TGCAGTGCTAGAGATTTTGGGACAGGGGGCACAGATACGCAGTATTTT.

The V and J genes are TRBV20-1 and TRBJ2-5; TRBD2 matches 13 bases. V dropped 4 bases and J dropped 0; count of bases not matched to a gene: 8. Germline CDR1 is DFQATT and CDR2 is SNEGSKA (reference sequence). The CDR3 runs to 17 residues. The CDR3 is CSATSTSGGTYQETQYF. CDR3 in DNA: TGCAGTGCTACATCGACTAGCGGGGGGACGTACCAAGAGACCCAGTACTTC.

This clonotype has ten or more counts. The chain employs TRBV4-2 and TRBJ1-6; weak D call: TRBD1 (5 bases). This CDR3 is built from 17 residues. Trimming stripped 1 base from V and 0 bases from J, with 10 bases between. The germline V gene encodes CDR1 LGHNA and CDR2 YNFKEQ. The CDR3 DNA is TGTGCCAGCAGCCAAGCGGGGGATAGCTCCTATAATTCACCCCTCCACTTT. Amino acid sequence: CASSQAGDSSYNSPLHF.

The chain combines TRBV7-2 with TRBJ2-3; either TRBD1 or TRBD2 may fit D (5 bases each). There are 17 residues in the CDR3. The V gene lost 3 bases and the J gene lost 3 bases, with 19 bases spanning the gap. Germline CDR1 SGHTA, CDR2 FQGNSA. The CDR3 DNA follows: TGTGCCAGCAGCTTCGCCTATGTAGGGACCAGTACAGATACGCAGTATTTT. Translated: CASSFAYVGTSTDTQYF.

In its sample, this clonotype was seen a few times. This chain links TRBV24-1 with TRBJ1-2; 10 nucleotides line up with TRBD1. CDR1 is KGHDR and CDR2 is SFDVKD in the germline V gene. This CDR3 contains 15 residues. The junction had 5 bases not matched to a gene; V was cut back by 0 bases and J by 8 bases. The CDR3 DNA sequence: TGTGCCACCAGTGATTTGGGACAGGGGGTAGAAGGCTACACCTTC. This codes for CATSDLGQGVEGYTF.

The rearrangement uses TRBV27 and TRBJ2-7; TRBD2 is a possible D gene (6 bases). From germline, CDR1 is MNHEY and CDR2 SMNVEV (reference sequence). Deletions cut 3 bases from V and 4 bases from J, with 19 bases between. The CDR3 contains 16 residues. The CDR3 loop is CASSLKDGGIVYEQYF. The CDR3 nucleotides read TGTGCCAGCAGTTTGAAAGACGGGGGAATAGTGTACGAGCAGTACTTC.